This entry lists 28 T cell receptor beta chains sequenced from one sample in a study of long-term antiretroviral therapy in people with HIV (dated by TCRdb to the early 2020s). Sequencing of the TRB variable region was done with the immunoSEQ hsTCRB v3.0 assay at survey level resolution. This is the immuneACCESS table as TCRdb keeps it, with only in-frame sequences that have V and J called. A part of the clones is gone; compared with another copy, unresolved V genes explain less than half, and the rest is unexplained. The sample contains 20,000 to 25,000 clones, around three quarters of them found a single time. The ten largest clones represent approximately 10% of the sample. Sample: unsorted PBMCs, taken 1.1 years before starting antiretroviral therapy. These TCRs come from a middle-aged woman with HIV.

The chain recombines TRBV19 with TRBJ2-2; no clear D. V shed 3 bases and J shed 6 bases, with 5 bases lying between them. The CDR3 length is 12 residues. The germline V gene encodes CDR1 LNHDA and CDR2 SQIVND (reference sequence). DNA for the CDR3: TGTGCCAGTAGTATTTGGTCCGGGGAGCTGTTTTTT. Translated, it gives CASSIWSGELFF.

CDR3 DNA: TGTGCAAACCATCAGCCCCAGCATTTT. The encoded protein is CANHQPQHF. The chain couples TRBV12-2 to TRBJ1-5. TRBV12-2 is designated a pseudogene. This CDR3 spans 9 amino acids.

The sample holds one count of this clone. The chain recombines TRBV7-9 with TRBJ1-1; TRBD1 matches at 9 bases. Germline V gene sequence: CDR1 SEHNR, CDR2 FQNEAQ (reference sequence). V lost 1 base to trimming and J lost 11 bases; unmatched junction nucleotides: 5. The CDR3 covers 13 residues. Written as DNA, the CDR3 is TGTGCCAGCAGCTTAGGGGACAGGGTAGACGCTTTCTTT. As protein: CASSLGDRVDAFF. The full variable domain, completed using reference TRBV7-9 and TRBJ1-1, is DTGVSQNPRHKITKRGQNVTFRCDPISEHNRLYWYRQTLGQGPEFLTYFQNEAQLEKSRLLSDRFSAERPKGSFSTLEIQRTEQGDSAMYLCASSLGDRVDAFFGQGTRLTVV.

V and J are TRBV5-6 and TRBJ1-1; the D gene is possibly TRBD1 (5 bases). V shed 4 bases and J shed 1 base, with 14 bases lying between them. The CDR3 is 15 residues long. Germline loops: CDR1 SGHDT, CDR2 YYEEEE. CDR3 DNA sequence: TGTGCCAGCAGCCGTCTCGGGACGGAGAACACTGAAGCTTTCTTT. This codes for CASSRLGTENTEAFF.

This chain joins TRBV9 and TRBJ1-5; D gene uncertain. Germline V gives CDR1 SGDLS, CDR2 YYNGEE. V was clipped by 3 bases and J by 3 bases, with 7 bases between them. The CDR3 length is 13 residues. CDR3 in amino acids: CASSGDNNQPQHF. The CDR3 DNA reads as TGTGCCAGCAGCGGCGACAACAATCAGCCCCAGCATTTT.

J is TRBJ1-1 and V is TRBV2; D is possibly TRBD1 (5 bases). The length of the CDR3 is 16 residues. Trimming took 4 bases from V and 7 from J, leaving 22 bases between them. The germline CDR1 and CDR2 sequences are SNHLY and FYNNEI. The DNA of the CDR3 is TGTGCCAGCAGTGGGATAAAGGGACCGATTATTTTTGAAGCTTTCTTT. Encoded protein: CASSGIKGPIIFEAFF.

The rearrangement joins TRBV6-1 to TRBJ2-7, with TRBD1 as a possible D gene (6 bases). Deletions cut 0 bases from V and 3 bases from J, with 15 bases between. CDR3 length equals 16 residues. Germline CDR1 and CDR2: MNHNS and SASEGT. The DNA for the CDR3 is TGTGCCAGCAGTGAAGCGAGGAGACAGGCGGGCTACGAGCAGTACTTC. Its protein is CASSEARRQAGYEQYF.

The V and J genes are TRBV6-1 and TRBJ1-2; the D is unclear. Germline values: CDR1 MNHNS, CDR2 SASEGT. The CDR3 has 11 amino acids. The V and J ends lost 4 bases and 0 bases respectively, with 0 bases between them. The CDR3 DNA follows: TGTGCCAGCAGTGCTAACTATGGCTACACCTTC. Residues: CASSANYGYTF.

The J gene is TRBJ2-7, the V gene TRBV6-5, with D perhaps TRBD1 (6 bases). The CDR3 is 14 amino acids. V lost 3 bases and J 7 bases, leaving 16 bases between the germline ends. Germline CDR1 reads MNHEY; CDR2 reads SVGAGI. The CDR3 is CASSYEAQGPEQYF. The CDR3, as DNA: TGTGCCAGCAGTTATGAAGCTCAGGGGCCGGAGCAGTACTTC.

This rearrangement joins TRBV27 to TRBJ2-6, with 8 bases aligning to TRBD1. Trimming cost V 7 bases and J 1 base; bases outside gene matches: 6. Germline V gives CDR1 MNHEY, CDR2 SMNVEV (reference sequence). The CDR3 spans 16 residues. The CDR3: CASTATGVSGANVLTF. The CDR3 region has the DNA TGTGCCAGCACGGCGACAGGGGTTTCTGGGGCCAACGTCCTGACTTTC.

The V call is TRBV5-4, the J call TRBJ2-7; 7 bases are a match to TRBD1. With V trimmed by 0 bases and J by 1 base, 4 bases remained unmatched. The CDR3 length is 15 residues. The germline V gene has CDR1 SGHNT and CDR2 YYREEE (reference sequence). DNA for the CDR3: TGTGCCAGCAGCTTGGGAGGGACAGAGTCCTACGAGCAGTACTTC. Protein sequence: CASSLGGTESYEQYF.

In nucleotides, the CDR3 is TGCGCCAGCAGCCAAGAATTGGGGAGTCCCACAACGGGGAATCAGCCCCAGCATTTT. Its protein is CASSQELGSPTTGNQPQHF. V is TRBV4-3 and J is TRBJ1-5; D gene unclear. CDR1 and CDR2 (germline): LGHNA, YSLEER. This CDR3 contains 19 residues. Trimming cost V 0 bases and J 4 bases, with 22 bases left between them.

Here the CDR3 reads CASSWTDEQYF. CDR3 nucleotide sequence: TGTGCCAGCAGCTGGACAGACGAGCAGTACTTC. The chain carries TRBV7-9 and TRBJ2-7; TRBD1 might be the D (6 bases). The CDR3 runs to 11 residues. Germline assignment: CDR1 SEHNR and CDR2 FQNEAQ (reference sequence). The V and J ends lost 4 bases and 5 bases respectively, with 6 bases between them.

The rearrangement joins TRBV7-9 to TRBJ2-1; possibly TRBD2 for D (5 bases). V lost 2 bases, J lost 7 bases, and 6 bases lay in between. This CDR3 has 12 amino acids. Germline V lookup: CDR1 SEHNR, CDR2 FQNEAQ (reference sequence). CDR3 sequence (DNA): TGTGCCAGCAGCTTAAGCGGTAATGAGCAGTTCTTC. It translates to CASSLSGNEQFF. Full variable domain (remainder filled in from reference TRBV7-9 and TRBJ2-1): DTGVSQNPRHKITKRGQNVTFRCDPISEHNRLYWYRQTLGQGPEFLTYFQNEAQLEKSRLLSDRFSAERPKGSFSTLEIQRTEQGDSAMYLCASSLSGNEQFFGPGTRLTVL.

There are a few counts of this clone. This rearrangement joins TRBV5-1 to TRBJ2-2, with D tentatively TRBD1 (5 bases). The CDR3 is made up of 15 amino acids. V lost 0 bases and J 0 bases, leaving 6 bases between the germline ends. The germline V gene encodes CDR1 SGHRS and CDR2 YFSETQ. The CDR3 loop is CASSLEGANTGELFF. CDR3 in DNA: TGCGCCAGCAGCTTGGAAGGGGCGAACACCGGGGAGCTGTTTTTT.

V and J are TRBV18 and TRBJ1-3, with D unclear. The CDR3 has 16 amino acids. Germline loops: CDR1 KGHSH, CDR2 LQKENI. V shed 4 bases and J shed 2 bases, with 15 bases lying between them. The CDR3 DNA reads as TGTGCCAGCTCACTTAATGGACTGTCCGCTGGAAACACCATATATTTT. Protein: CASSLNGLSAGNTIYF.

The chain uses TRBV5-6 and TRBJ2-1; 7 bases fit TRBD2. The CDR3 loop spans 16 amino acids. V shed 7 bases, J shed 2 bases, and the junction held 12 bases outside the gene matches. Looked up from germline, CDR1 is SGHDT and CDR2 is YYEEEE. CDR3 sequence (DNA): TGTGCCAGCCGGGGGGTTTTAGCGTCGACCTACAATGAGCAGTTCTTC. Its protein product is CASRGVLASTYNEQFF.

CDR3 coding DNA: TGTGCCAGCAGCTTAGATGGCCGGGACAGGAACACTGAAGCTTTCTTT. Protein: CASSLDGRDRNTEAFF. The V gene is TRBV11-2, the J gene TRBJ1-1, with 7 bases fitting TRBD1. There are 16 residues in the CDR3. The J segment lost 1 base and the V segment lost 0 bases, leaving 5 bases of the junction unmatched. Germline CDR1 and CDR2: SGHAT and FQNNGV.

The genes are TRBV27 and TRBJ1-5; unclear D gene. Trimming cost V 2 bases and J 7 bases, with 9 bases left between them. The germline CDR1 and CDR2 sequences are MNHEY and SMNVEV (reference sequence). The CDR3 runs to 13 residues. CDR3 protein: CASSLILGQPQHF. CDR3 nucleotides: TGTGCCAGCAGTTTAATTTTGGGGCAGCCCCAGCATTTT.

The chain joins TRBV4-2 to TRBJ1-1; no clear D. The germline V and J ends were trimmed by 4 bases and 6 bases, with 15 bases remaining between them. Germline-derived CDR1 and CDR2 are LGHNA and YNFKEQ. The CDR3 is 14 residues long. The chain's CDR3 is CASSPGLPVPEAFF. The DNA of the CDR3 is TGTGCCAGCAGCCCCGGGCTTCCGGTCCCTGAAGCTTTCTTT.

The chain couples TRBV5-1 to TRBJ1-1; D remains unclear. This CDR3 is 15 amino acids long. Per the germline V gene, CDR1 is SGHRS and CDR2 is YFSETQ. V lost 3 bases and J 1 base, leaving 13 bases between the germline ends. The CDR3, as DNA: TGCGCCAGCAGCTCCTGGATAACGGGGAACACTGAAGCTTTCTTT. Its translation: CASSSWITGNTEAFF.

This clone turned up a few times. V gene TRBV5-1 combines with J gene TRBJ1-6; TRBD1 matches at 8 bases. The CDR3 is made up of 14 amino acids. Germline values: CDR1 SGHRS, CDR2 YFSETQ. J lost 14 bases, V lost 3 bases, and 10 bases had no gene match. The CDR3 coding sequence is TGCGCCAGCAGCTCTGAAACAGGGGGAAGGGCCCTCCACTTT. Its protein product is CASSSETGGRALHF. The complete variable domain, with remaining parts taken from reference TRBV5-1 and TRBJ1-6, reads KAGVTQTPRYLIKTRGQQVTLSCSPISGHRSVSWYQQTPGQGLQFLFEYFSETQRNKGNFPGRFSGRQFSNSRSEMNVSTLELGDSALYLCASSSETGGRALHFGNGTRLTVT.

This clone was seen a handful of times. This sequence joins TRBV13 and TRBJ1-1; D remains ambiguous. The CDR3 runs 15 residues. The V gene's germline CDR1 is PRHDT and CDR2 FYEKMQ (reference sequence). V was pared by 5 bases and J by 2 bases, with 15 bases between. This CDR3 reads CASSPRVQPNTEAFF. CDR3 DNA sequence: TGTGCCAGCAGCCCTCGCGTTCAACCTAACACTGAAGCTTTCTTT.

The chain links TRBV25-1 to TRBJ2-1, with 7 bases aligning to TRBD2. This CDR3 is 14 amino acids long. Germline CDR1 and CDR2: MGHDK and SYGVNS. The J segment lost 6 bases and the V segment lost 4 bases, leaving 6 bases of the junction unmatched. The CDR3 loop is CASSVGGVVNEQFF. DNA for the CDR3: TGTGCCAGCAGTGTGGGGGGGGTTGTCAATGAGCAGTTCTTC.

The rearrangement links TRBV27 to TRBJ2-3, with 10 nucleotides matching TRBD2. CDR1 is MNHEY, CDR2 SMNVEV, per germline (reference sequence). The CDR3 is 17 amino acids. With 4 bases clipped from V and 2 bases from J, the junction kept 9 bases outside the gene matches. CDR3 nucleotide sequence: TGTGCCAGCAGTTCAGCCGGACTAGCGGTCTACACAGATACGCAGTATTTT. Its translation: CASSSAGLAVYTDTQYF.

This clone showed up just once. V and J are TRBV29-1 and TRBJ2-3; TRBD2 matches 16 bases. The CDR3 consists of 17 residues. V lost 6 bases, J lost 0 bases, and 6 bases stayed unmatched. In germline, CDR1 is SQVTM, CDR2 ANQGSEA. CDR3 in DNA: TGCAGCGTCGAGGGACTAGCGGGAGGGCCTAGCACAGATACGCAGTATTTT. Amino acids: CSVEGLAGGPSTDTQYF.

V and J are TRBV7-8 and TRBJ2-3; the match to TRBD2 covers 8 bases. Per germline, CDR1 SGHVS and CDR2 FQNEAQ. Trimming cost V 1 base and J 5 bases; bases outside gene matches: 8. The CDR3 is 16 residues long. The CDR3 loop is CASSLVTAGAKDTQYF. The CDR3, as DNA: TGTGCCAGCAGCTTAGTGACAGCGGGAGCCAAAGATACGCAGTATTTT.

V usage is TRBV5-5 and J usage is TRBJ2-7, with D unresolved. This CDR3 has 12 residues. Trimming cost V 1 base and J 4 bases, with 6 bases left between them. Germline V gene sequence: CDR1 SGHKS, CDR2 YYEKEE (reference sequence). The CDR3: CASSLTRYEQYF. The CDR3 DNA reads as TGTGCCAGCAGCTTGACCCGGTACGAGCAGTACTTC.